Sequencing of this TCR beta chain was carried out in a study of regulatory T cells in long-lasting Graves disease. Time point of the sample: persistent/refractory GD, antithyroid drugs over 5 years with positive TRAb. The TCR library was made from RNA extracted from PBMCs. This clonotype was counted between two and nine times. Trimming cost V 2 bases and J 0 bases, with 13 bases left between them. The germline gives CDR1 PRHDT, CDR2 FYEKMQ (reference sequence). This CDR3 is built from 16 residues. Construction of the TCR beta libraries employed iRepertoire HTBI primers in conjunction with Arm-PCR of CDR3 regions. MiXCR, applied by TCRdb to the multiplex PCR reads, yields one record per CDR3 protein. The sample contains a few hundred thousand distinct CDR3 sequences, 20% to 25% of which appear only once.

This chain links TRBV13 with TRBJ1-1, with D uncertain. Sequencing was performed on peripheral blood mononuclear cells (PBMCs), taken when the disease was refractory, from a patient treated with antithyroid drugs. The clonotype comes from a woman aged 40 to 50 with Graves disease. The CDR3 DNA follows: TGTGCCAGCAGCTTACCTTTCTCGACTGTGAACACTGAAGCTTTCTTT. Protein product: CASSLPFSTVNTEAFF. Complete variable domain (other parts from reference TRBV13 and TRBJ1-1): AAGVIQSPRHLIKEKRETATLKCYPIPRHDTVYWYQQGPGQDPQFLISFYEKMQSDKGSIPDRFSAQQFSDYHSELNMSSLELGDSALYFCASSLPFSTVNTEAFFGQGTRLTVV.